This is a list of T cell receptor beta chains from one sample in a study of blood T cell repertoires in COVID-19. Assay: immunoSEQ multiplex PCR; the TCRdb copy retains only in-frame clones and omits some. Altogether fewer than 250,000 clones are present, almost 90% being singletons, with the ten largest covering around 2.8%. Source material: peripheral blood. These receptors were taken from a woman aged 55-69 years with acute or convalescent COVID-19. The CDR3 runs from the conserved cysteine through the conserved F or W. The D gene is left open where the match is weak. Only some rows state a clone size, as once, few, many or a class for expanded clones.

j_call: TRBJ2-7
clone_size: once
d_call: NA
v_call: TRBV5-4
cdr3_nt: TGTGCCAGCAGCTTGGGACTTTCAACCTACGAGCAGTACTTC
cdr3_aa: CASSLGLSTYEQYF

j_call: TRBJ1-5
clone_size: NA
d_call: NA
v_call: TRBV18
cdr3_nt: TGTGCCAGCTCACCTACAGTGGTTCAGCCCCAGCATTTT
cdr3_aa: CASSPTVVQPQHF

j_call: TRBJ2-1
clone_size: NA
d_call: TRBD2
v_call: TRBV6-2/TRBV6-3
cdr3_nt: TGTGCCAGCAGTCGGCCTGGCGGGGGGTCCATCTACAATGAGCAGTTCTTC
cdr3_aa: CASSRPGGGSIYNEQFF

j_call: TRBJ2-7
clone_size: NA
d_call: NA
v_call: TRBV5-4
cdr3_nt: TGTGCCAGCAGCTTTGGCAGGGTACAAACCTACGAGCAGTACTTC
cdr3_aa: CASSFGRVQTYEQYF

j_call: TRBJ1-3
clone_size: NA
d_call: TRBD1
v_call: TRBV14
cdr3_nt: TGTGCCAGCAGCCAAGTTGGAGGGGGCCTTGGAAACACCATATATTTT
cdr3_aa: CASSQVGGGLGNTIYF

j_call: TRBJ2-1
clone_size: NA
d_call: TRBD1
v_call: TRBV19
cdr3_nt: TGTGCCAGTAGGGGAGGAGGACAGGGGGGCAATGAGCAGTTCTTC
cdr3_aa: CASRGGGQGGNEQFF

j_call: TRBJ1-3
clone_size: NA
d_call: NA
v_call: TRBV28
cdr3_nt: TGTGCCAGCAGTAACCAGGGAGGGACCTCTGGAAACACCATATATTTT
cdr3_aa: CASSNQGGTSGNTIYF

j_call: TRBJ2-7
clone_size: NA
d_call: TRBD1
v_call: TRBV27
cdr3_nt: TGTGCCAGCAGGGGGAGGGGACAGGGATCCTCGCGGACCTACGAGCAGTACTTC
cdr3_aa: CASRGRGQGSSRTYEQYF

j_call: TRBJ2-1
clone_size: NA
d_call: NA
v_call: TRBV11-2
cdr3_nt: TGTGCCAGCAGCCCGCCCAATAGCGGTTACAATGAGCAGTTCTTC
cdr3_aa: CASSPPNSGYNEQFF

j_call: TRBJ1-3
clone_size: NA
d_call: NA
v_call: TRBV2
cdr3_nt: TGTGCCAGCAGAGACAGCTCTGGAAACACCATATATTTT
cdr3_aa: CASRDSSGNTIYF

j_call: TRBJ2-7
clone_size: once
d_call: TRBD2
v_call: TRBV24-1
cdr3_nt: TGTGCCACCAGTGCCGTTACGGCTAGCGGGGGGGACGAGCAGTACTTC
cdr3_aa: CATSAVTASGGDEQYF

j_call: TRBJ2-2
clone_size: few
d_call: NA
v_call: TRBV4-1
cdr3_nt: TGCGCCAGCATGGTAGACACCGGGGAGCTGTTTTTT
cdr3_aa: CASMVDTGELFF

j_call: TRBJ2-2
clone_size: NA
d_call: NA
v_call: TRBV11-2
cdr3_nt: TGTGCCAGCAGCTTAGAGACGGGGACCGGGGAGCTGTTTTTT
cdr3_aa: CASSLETGTGELFF

j_call: TRBJ1-3
clone_size: NA
d_call: TRBD1
v_call: TRBV7-3
cdr3_nt: TGTGCCAGCAGCCCAACAACAGGGGGCCCTTCTGGAAACACCATATATTTT
cdr3_aa: CASSPTTGGPSGNTIYF